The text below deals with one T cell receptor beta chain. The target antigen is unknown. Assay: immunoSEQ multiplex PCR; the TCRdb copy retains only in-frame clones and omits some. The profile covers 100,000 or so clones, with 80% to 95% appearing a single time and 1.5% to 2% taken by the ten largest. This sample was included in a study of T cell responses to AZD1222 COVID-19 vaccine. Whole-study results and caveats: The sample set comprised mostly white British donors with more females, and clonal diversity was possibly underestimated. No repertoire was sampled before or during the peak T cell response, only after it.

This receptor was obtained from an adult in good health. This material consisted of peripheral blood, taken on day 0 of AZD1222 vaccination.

The CDR3 spells CASAPGQGTDTQYF. DNA for the CDR3: TGTGCTAGTGCCCCGGGCCAGGGGACAGATACGCAGTATTTT. The V call is TRBV12-5, the J call TRBJ2-3; D might be TRBD1 (6 bases). Germline CDR1 is LGHNT and CDR2 is FRNRAP. The V end was cut by 7 bases, the J end by 3 bases, with 14 bases between. The CDR3 has 14 amino acids.